Described below is a single T cell receptor beta chain sequence and its context. Antigen specificity is unknown. This sample was included in a study of cytomegalovirus exposure and HLA in healthy donors. Background on the study: As released early, the data held roughly 85 million unique TCRs from HLA-typed donors.

Study-wide points: A later analysis linked a missense DCLRE1C variant to TCR beta V- and J-gene trimming. In a later analysis, 16,951 TCR beta sequences were associated with HLA alleles at 0.05 false discovery rate.

A multiplex PCR was run with 60 Vbeta primers and 13 Jbeta primers. Libraries were prepared by immunoSEQ multiplex PCR; TCRdb keeps only in-frame clonotypes and omits some of them. The sample shows under 200,000 clones, around 73% of them seen only once. CDR1 is SGHRS and CDR2 is YFSETQ in the germline V gene. CDR3 length equals 14 residues. Deletions cut 1 base from V and 1 base from J, with 8 bases between. The sequence was collected from a man aged 55-75 years in good health and CMV-seronegative. The sequenced sample was PBMCs. This chain joins TRBV5-1 and TRBJ1-1; tentative D call: TRBD1 (6 bases). This CDR3 reads CASSLQGKNTEAFF. Written as DNA, the CDR3 is TGCGCCAGCAGCTTGCAGGGGAAGAACACTGAAGCTTTCTTT.